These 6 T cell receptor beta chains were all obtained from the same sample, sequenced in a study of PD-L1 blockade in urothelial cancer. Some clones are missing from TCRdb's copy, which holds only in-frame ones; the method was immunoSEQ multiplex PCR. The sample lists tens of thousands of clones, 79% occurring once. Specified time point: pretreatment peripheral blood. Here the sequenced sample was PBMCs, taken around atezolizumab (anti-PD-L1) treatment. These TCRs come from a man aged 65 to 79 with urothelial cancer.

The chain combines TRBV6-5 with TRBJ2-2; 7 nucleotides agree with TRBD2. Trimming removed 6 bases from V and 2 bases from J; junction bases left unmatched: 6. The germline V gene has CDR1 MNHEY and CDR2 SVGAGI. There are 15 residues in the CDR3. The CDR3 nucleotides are TGTGCCAGCAGGTGGGGGAGGGGAAACACCGGGGAGCTGTTTTTT. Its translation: CASRWGRGNTGELFF.

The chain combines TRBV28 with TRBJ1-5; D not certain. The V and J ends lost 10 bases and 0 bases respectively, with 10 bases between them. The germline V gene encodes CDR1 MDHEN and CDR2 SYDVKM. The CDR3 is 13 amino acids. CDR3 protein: CATTRYSNQPQHF. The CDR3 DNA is TGTGCCACCACCAGGTATAGCAATCAGCCCCAGCATTTT.

CDR3 residues: CASSPSTGGSSGYTF. CDR3 sequence (DNA): TGTGCCAGCTCACCGTCTACAGGGGGGTCTAGCGGCTACACCTTC. J is TRBJ1-2 and V is TRBV18; 8 bases map to TRBD1. The germline gives CDR1 KGHSH, CDR2 LQKENI. The CDR3 contains 15 residues. V lost 3 bases, J lost 8 bases, and 11 bases stayed unmatched.

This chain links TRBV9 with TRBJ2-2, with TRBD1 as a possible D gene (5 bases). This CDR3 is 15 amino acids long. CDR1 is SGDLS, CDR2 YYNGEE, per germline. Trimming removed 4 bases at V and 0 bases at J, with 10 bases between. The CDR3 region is CASSRQITNTGELFF. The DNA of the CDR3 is TGTGCCAGCAGCAGACAGATCACGAACACCGGGGAGCTGTTTTTT.

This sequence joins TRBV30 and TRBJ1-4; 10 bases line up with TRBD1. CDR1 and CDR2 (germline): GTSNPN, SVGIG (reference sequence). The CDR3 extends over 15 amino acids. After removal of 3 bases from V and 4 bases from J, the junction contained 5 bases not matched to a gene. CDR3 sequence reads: CAWSGTGALNEKLFF. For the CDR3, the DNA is TGTGCCTGGAGCGGGACAGGGGCCCTTAATGAAAAACTGTTTTTT.

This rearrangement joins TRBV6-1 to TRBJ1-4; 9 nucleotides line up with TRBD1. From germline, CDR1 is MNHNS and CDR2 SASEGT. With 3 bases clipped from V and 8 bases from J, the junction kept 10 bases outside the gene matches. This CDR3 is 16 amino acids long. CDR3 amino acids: CASSDLTGGSGEKLFF. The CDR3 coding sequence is TGTGCCAGCAGTGACCTCACAGGGGGCAGTGGGGAAAAACTGTTTTTT.